This passage covers 18 T cell receptor beta chains from one sample sequenced in a study of siplizumab effects on memory and regulatory T cells. Sequencing used immunoSEQ multiplex PCR; TCRdb keeps in-frame clones, though not all of them. The sample has 70,000 to 90,000 clones, 93% seen once; the top ten hold roughly 4.7%. Sample: CD8+ T cells sorted from blood. These receptor sequences come from a human donor in good health.

This chain joins TRBV13 and TRBJ2-7; 7 bases align to TRBD1. Trimming at V came to 5 bases and at J to 4 bases, leaving 8 bases not matched to a gene. Germline V lookup: CDR1 PRHDT, CDR2 FYEKMQ (reference sequence). CDR3 length equals 14 residues. In DNA form, the CDR3 reads TGTGCCAGCAGCATGGGGACAGCCGGGTACGAGCAGTACTTC. Its protein is CASSMGTAGYEQYF.

J is TRBJ1-4 and V is TRBV19; TRBD1 matches at 8 bases. Germline V gives CDR1 LNHDA, CDR2 SQIVND (reference sequence). V shed 5 bases, J shed 6 bases, and the junction held 8 bases outside the gene matches. The CDR3 is made up of 15 amino acids. The CDR3 coding sequence is TGTGCCAGTAGTCCCCCGGACAGGGAGTATGAAAAACTGTTTTTT. Protein product: CASSPPDREYEKLFF.

J is TRBJ2-2 and V is TRBV19; no clear D gene. The V gene's germline CDR1 is LNHDA and CDR2 SQIVND (reference sequence). The CDR3 spans 11 residues. Trimming took off 7 bases at V and 7 bases at J, with 7 bases between the two ends. The CDR3 protein is CASTQVGELFF. DNA for the CDR3: TGTGCCAGTACTCAGGTCGGGGAGCTGTTTTTT.

The V call is TRBV2, the J call TRBJ1-1; D call uncertain. CDR1 and CDR2 from the germline V gene are SNHLY and FYNNEI. Trimming stripped 5 bases from V and 11 bases from J, with 6 bases between. The CDR3 consists of 9 residues. In DNA form, the CDR3 reads TGTGCCAGCAGTCCGCTGGCTTTCTTT. Translating it yields CASSPLAFF.

CDR3 in amino acids: CASSLGAIGQETQYF. The CDR3 DNA sequence: TGTGCCAGTAGTCTGGGGGCGATAGGCCAAGAGACCCAGTACTTC. V usage is TRBV19 and J usage is TRBJ2-5; tentatively, D is TRBD1 (6 bases). Germline values: CDR1 LNHDA, CDR2 SQIVND (reference sequence). This CDR3 spans 15 amino acids. Trimming stripped 5 bases from V and 1 base from J, with 14 bases between.

The chain recombines TRBV19 with TRBJ1-1, with 8 bases matching TRBD1. The CDR3 length is 12 residues. V shed 8 bases, J shed 1 base, and the junction held 0 bases outside the gene matches. Per the germline V gene, CDR1 is LNHDA and CDR2 is SQIVND (reference sequence). CDR3 protein: CASGQGNTEAFF. DNA for the CDR3: TGTGCCAGTGGACAGGGGAACACTGAAGCTTTCTTT. The full variable domain, in which reference TRBV19 and TRBJ1-1 provide the parts outside the CDR3, is DGGITQSPKYLFRKEGQNVTLSCEQNLNHDAMYWYRQDPGQGLRLIYYSQIVNDFQKGDIAEGYSVSREKKESFPLTVTSAQKNPTAFYLCASGQGNTEAFFGQGTRLTVV.

The gene calls are TRBV4-1 and TRBJ2-5, with 11 bases that match TRBD1. The junction had 6 bases not matched to a gene; V was cut back by 1 base and J by 5 bases. CDR1 is MGHRA, CDR2 YSYEKL, per germline. The CDR3 is 16 amino acids. The CDR3 DNA reads TGCGCCAGCAGCCAAGGTGGACAGGGGGCTTGGGAGACCCAGTACTTC. Protein product: CASSQGGQGAWETQYF.

The chain employs TRBV9 and TRBJ2-4; tentative D call: TRBD1 (5 bases). V lost 1 base to trimming and J lost 2 bases, with 19 bases between them. Germline V gene data show CDR1 as SGDLS and CDR2 as YYNGEE. CDR3 length equals 18 residues. CDR3 sequence (DNA): TGTGCCAGCAGCGTAATTAGTTATTTAGGGGTTCCCAAAAACATTCAGTACTTC. Its translation is CASSVISYLGVPKNIQYF.

The rearrangement links TRBV5-4 to TRBJ2-7; 9 bases fit TRBD1. V dropped 2 bases and J dropped 4; count of bases not matched to a gene: 4. Germline values: CDR1 SGHNT, CDR2 YYREEE (reference sequence). The CDR3 covers 14 residues. As DNA, the CDR3 is TGTGCCAGCAGCTTTTCCGGACAGGGGTACGAGCAGTACTTC. Translating gives CASSFSGQGYEQYF.

The CDR3 here is CASSVPGQGAYEQYF. The CDR3 DNA follows: TGTGCCAGCAGCGTACCGGGACAGGGGGCCTACGAGCAGTACTTC. The chain couples TRBV2 to TRBJ2-7, with TRBD1 matching 11 bases. Unmatched junction bases numbered 6, after V lost 6 bases and J lost 2 bases. From germline, CDR1 is SNHLY and CDR2 FYNNEI. The CDR3 consists of 15 residues.

This sequence joins TRBV1 and TRBJ2-3; whether TRBD2, the table's D call, matches the DNA was not checked. TRBV1 is shown as a pseudogene. This CDR3 region has 19 residues. The CDR3 protein is CTSSQGSLRRGETWDTQYF. DNA for the CDR3: TGCACCAGCAGCCAAGGATCCTTAAGGCGGGGGGAAACGTGGGATACGCAGTATTTT.

This chain uses TRBV2 with TRBJ1-2; D gene ambiguous. CDR3 length equals 16 residues. Germline lookup yields CDR1 SNHLY and CDR2 FYNNEI. Trimming left V 1 base short and J 8 bases short, with 20 bases between. The CDR3 DNA sequence: TGTGCCAGCAGTGAAGGGTCTGGGCCGGAGGCACGGGGCTACACCTTC. It codes for CASSEGSGPEARGYTF. Complete variable domain (other parts from reference TRBV2 and TRBJ1-2): EPEVTQTPSHQVTQMGQEVILRCVPISNHLYFYWYRQILGQKVEFLVSFYNNEISEKSEIFDDQFSVERPDGSNFTLKIRSTKLEDSAMYFCASSEGSGPEARGYTFGSGTRLTVV.

The V gene is TRBV4-3, the J gene TRBJ2-2; D is possibly TRBD1 or TRBD2 (5 bases each). V dropped 2 bases and J dropped 8 bases, with 15 bases sitting between them. The CDR3 runs 15 residues. CDR1 and CDR2 from the germline V gene are LGHNA and YSLEER. For the CDR3, the DNA is TGCGCCAGCAGCCAACTCCCGGGGACGGCAGGGGAGCTGTTTTTT. It specifies CASSQLPGTAGELFF.

This sequence joins TRBV25-1 and TRBJ1-1; D is perhaps TRBD1 (6 bases). The CDR3 length is 16 residues. Germline loops: CDR1 MGHDK, CDR2 SYGVNS. V gave up 3 bases and J gave up 0 bases, with 14 bases separating them. In DNA form, the CDR3 reads TGTGCCAGCAGTGACAGGGGAGTTATGATGAACACTGAAGCTTTCTTT. Its translation is CASSDRGVMMNTEAFF.

In nucleotides, the CDR3 is TGTGCCACCAGCAGTAAAGTGACAGACTGGGTTCTCGACACTGAAGCTTTCTTT. Translation gives CATSSKVTDWVLDTEAFF. The rearrangement uses TRBV15 and TRBJ1-1, with D possibly TRBD1 on 5 matching bases. Germline V gene data show CDR1 as LNHNV and CDR2 as YYDKDF (reference sequence). The CDR3 is 18 residues long. Trimming shortened V by 3 bases and J by 3 bases, and 23 bases separated the two germline ends.

V is TRBV4-1 and J is TRBJ2-7; no reliable D call. This CDR3 spans 13 amino acids. The V end lost 0 bases, the J end lost 3 bases, and 6 bases lay between the germline ends. CDR1 is MGHRA, CDR2 YSYEKL, per germline. CDR3 DNA: TGCGCCAGCAGCCAAGATAGTAGCTACGAGCAGTACTTC. Its translation: CASSQDSSYEQYF.

For the CDR3, the DNA is TGTGCCAGCTCGGGGACAGTTACCTACGAGCAGTACTTC. Its protein product is CASSGTVTYEQYF. The V and J genes are TRBV5-6 and TRBJ2-7; 7 nucleotides agree with TRBD1. Germline CDR1 and CDR2: SGHDT and YYEEEE. V gave up 7 bases and J gave up 2 bases; unmatched junction bases: 6. The CDR3 sequence is 13 residues long.

CDR3 loop: CASSQDYFSGNTIYF. In DNA form, the CDR3 reads TGCGCCAGCAGCCAAGATTACTTTTCTGGAAACACCATATATTTT. The gene calls are TRBV4-3 and TRBJ1-3; no firm D call. Trimming stripped 0 bases from V and 1 base from J, with 7 bases between. The CDR3 covers 15 residues. Per germline, CDR1 LGHNA and CDR2 YSLEER.